This record covers a single T cell receptor (beta chain). Its antigen remains unidentified. The data belong to a study of T cells in localized non-small cell lung cancer. Findings and limits, study-wide: There was higher T cell clonality in uninvolved adjacent lung than in tumor, and it was highest there.

The CDR3 loop spans 19 amino acids. Assay used: immunoSEQ multiplex PCR; TCRdb lists only in-frame clones, some missing. Here the sample spans 19,000 or so clones, around 83% being singletons. Sequencing used peripheral blood, obtained before any cancer treatment. This clonotype was sampled from an older male donor with stage III lung adenocarcinoma. This rearrangement joins TRBV12-2 to TRBJ1-2; the D call TRBD1 from the table was never checked on the DNA. TRBV12-2 is a listed pseudogene. The CDR3 reads CASRLISTVSPPSNYGYTF. The CDR3 nucleotides are TGTGCAAGTCGCTTAATCTCTACAGTTTCTCCCCCTTCTAACTATGGCTACACCTTC.